Following are 28 T cell receptor beta chains from one sample sequenced in a study of human T cells and chemical hapten exposure. MiXCR, applied by TCRdb to the RACE reads, yields one record per CDR3 protein. The sample includes 40,000 to 60,000 distinct CDR3 sequences, about 10% of them seen just once. As to time point: patch test 1, 2 weeks after DPC sensitization. Treatment specified: therapeutic diphenylcyclopropenone sensitization with weekly scalp DPC. The sequences come from whole blood, collected in connection with sensitization to the hapten diphenylcyclopropenone (DPC). These receptors all come from a woman aged 50 to 60 with alopecia areata. Some clones in this sample may be carry-over from other donors' samples.

This chain joins TRBV15 and TRBJ2-7; D remains ambiguous. The V gene's germline CDR1 is LNHNV and CDR2 YYDKDF (reference sequence). This CDR3 comprises 13 residues. Trimming took off 0 bases at V and 4 bases at J, with 7 bases between the two ends. CDR3 DNA sequence: TGTGCCACCAGCAGAGATATTGGGTACGAGCAGTACTTC. Amino acids: CATSRDIGYEQYF. Together with reference TRBV15 and TRBJ2-7, the CDR3 gives the full variable domain: DAMVIQNPRYQVTQFGKPVTLSCSQTLNHNVMYWYQQKSSQAPKLLFHYYDKDFNNEADTPDNFQSRRPNTSFCFLDIRSPGLGDTAMYLCATSRDIGYEQYFGPGTRLTVT.

This clonotype was detected many times. The rearrangement links TRBV3-1 to TRBJ2-2, with 12 positions matching TRBD2. Germline-derived CDR1 and CDR2 are LGHDT and YNNKEL (reference sequence). V was pared by 4 bases and J by 3 bases, with 3 bases of the junction left unmatched. The length of the CDR3 is 16 residues. DNA for the CDR3: TGTGCCAGCAGCCGACTAGCGGGAGACGACACCGGGGAGCTGTTTTTT. Residues: CASSRLAGDDTGELFF.

This sequence joins TRBV4-3 and TRBJ2-1; D call uncertain. The CDR3 runs 12 residues. The V and J ends lost 6 bases and 4 bases respectively, with 7 bases between them. Germline CDR1 and CDR2: LGHNA and YSLEER. This chain's CDR3 is CASSASYNEQFF. CDR3 DNA sequence: TGCGCCAGCAGTGCATCATACAATGAGCAGTTCTTC.

This clonotype was detected ten times or more. The chain recombines TRBV12-5 with TRBJ1-1, with a possible D match to TRBD1 (6 bases). Between the trimmed V and J ends, which lost 1 base and 6 bases, there was a span of 12 bases. The CDR3 runs to 14 residues. Germline values: CDR1 LGHNT, CDR2 FRNRAP. The CDR3 nucleotides are TGTGCTAGTGGTTTGGAAGTCGGGGGCGCTGAAGCTTTCTTT. It codes for CASGLEVGGAEAFF.

The chain joins TRBV9 to TRBJ2-3; weak D call: TRBD2 (6 bases). V lost 2 bases and J lost 0, with 13 bases in between. The CDR3 covers 16 residues. Germline CDR1 is SGDLS and CDR2 is YYNGEE. Here the CDR3 reads CASSVLSGPSTDTQYF. In DNA form, the CDR3 reads TGTGCCAGCAGCGTCCTTAGCGGTCCTAGCACAGATACGCAGTATTTT.

This clonotype was seen many times. V and J are TRBV18 and TRBJ1-4, with a possible D match to TRBD1 (6 bases). This CDR3 comprises 17 residues. Germline values: CDR1 KGHSH, CDR2 LQKENI. V was pared by 3 bases and J by 5 bases, with 19 bases between. The CDR3 loop reads CASSPTSTGISNEKLFF. In DNA, the CDR3 is TGTGCCAGCTCACCTACAAGTACAGGGATCTCCAATGAAAAACTGTTTTTT.

This clonotype was recorded a few times. The chain links TRBV20-1 to TRBJ1-4; no clear D. CDR1 and CDR2 from the germline V gene are DFQATT and SNEGSKA (reference sequence). This CDR3 is built from 10 residues. V was pared by 5 bases and J by 8 bases, with 6 bases between. Written as DNA, the CDR3 is TGCAGTGCTTTGGGGGAAAAACTGTTTTTT. Its translation is CSALGEKLFF.

This clonotype came up many times. This sequence joins TRBV18 and TRBJ1-5; D uncertain. Germline V lookup: CDR1 KGHSH, CDR2 LQKENI. The CDR3 sequence is 14 residues long. The ends were cut back, 5 bases at V and 4 bases at J, with 12 bases in the middle. The CDR3: CASSGAGENQPQHF. Here the CDR3 DNA reads TGTGCCAGCTCAGGAGCCGGAGAGAATCAGCCCCAGCATTTT.

A few counts support this clonotype. The rearrangement links TRBV2 to TRBJ1-5, with D possibly TRBD1 on 6 matching bases. The germline V and J ends were trimmed by 6 bases and 4 bases, with 10 bases remaining between them. This CDR3 has 13 residues. Germline-derived CDR1 and CDR2 are SNHLY and FYNNEI. The CDR3: CASSRTENQPQHF. CDR3 coding DNA: TGTGCCAGCAGCAGGACAGAAAATCAGCCCCAGCATTTT. The whole variable domain, remainder taken from reference TRBV2 and TRBJ1-5, is EPEVTQTPSHQVTQMGQEVILRCVPISNHLYFYWYRQILGQKVEFLVSFYNNEISEKSEIFDDQFSVERPDGSNFTLKIRSTKLEDSAMYFCASSRTENQPQHFGDGTRLSIL.

This clonotype was seen at least ten times. This chain joins TRBV12-3 or TRBV12-4 and TRBJ2-3; possible D gene TRBD2, 6 bases. Between the trimmed V and J ends, which lost 2 bases and 4 bases, there was a span of 13 bases. CDR3 size: 15 residues. As DNA, the CDR3 is TGTGCCAGCAGTTTACTAACTAGCCACCCAGATACGCAGTATTTT. Residues: CASSLLTSHPDTQYF.

This clonotype occurred many times. The chain combines TRBV11-2 with TRBJ2-1, with TRBD1 identical over 9 bases. The CDR3 length is 18 residues. J lost 7 bases, V lost 3 bases, and 16 bases had no gene match. CDR1 is SGHAT and CDR2 is FQNNGV in the germline V gene. CDR3 coding DNA: TGTGCCAGCAGCTTGGCTCCGTGGAGAGGGGGACAGGGAAATGAGCAGTTCTTC. This codes for CASSLAPWRGGQGNEQFF.

This clonotype was observed many times. CDR3: CSADTSAYGYTF. The DNA for the CDR3 is TGCAGTGCGGATACATCCGCGTATGGCTACACCTTC. The chain employs TRBV20-1 and TRBJ1-2; D not resolved. The CDR3 has 12 amino acids. CDR1 is DFQATT, CDR2 SNEGSKA, per germline (reference sequence). Trimming shortened V by 6 bases and J by 5 bases, and 13 bases separated the two germline ends.

Many counts were recorded for this clonotype. The CDR3 region is CASSRDSTDTQYF. The CDR3 DNA is TGTGCCAGCAGTCGGGACAGCACAGATACGCAGTATTTT. V usage is TRBV12-3 or TRBV12-4 and J usage is TRBJ2-3; the D gene could be TRBD1 or TRBD2 (5 bases each). The CDR3 is made up of 13 amino acids. Deletions cut 5 bases from V and 0 bases from J, with 6 bases between.

Ten or more counts support this clonotype. V and J are TRBV11-2 and TRBJ2-1, with TRBD2 matching over 12 bases. The CDR3 is made up of 15 amino acids. CDR1 is SGHAT, CDR2 FQNNGV, per germline. J gave up 8 bases and V 6 bases, and 8 bases lay outside the gene matches. The CDR3 DNA is TGTGCCAGCAGACGGCTAGCGGGAGGGTTCGATGAGCAGTTCTTC. Translated, it gives CASRRLAGGFDEQFF.

J is TRBJ1-5 and V is TRBV6-6, with D perhaps matching TRBD1 (5 bases). V dropped 0 bases and J dropped 2 bases, with 14 bases sitting between them. CDR3 length: 17 residues. Germline CDR1 reads MNHNY; CDR2 reads SVGAGI (reference sequence). The CDR3 loop reads CASSYSAAGIGNQPQHF. The DNA for the CDR3 is TGTGCCAGCAGTTACTCGGCGGCAGGGATTGGCAATCAGCCCCAGCATTTT.

The table lists this clonotype with many counts. This chain links TRBV11-2 with TRBJ2-5; D not certain. CDR3 size: 16 residues. Germline V CDR1 and CDR2: SGHAT, FQNNGV. Trimming took 5 bases from V and 4 from J, leaving 20 bases between them. In DNA, the CDR3 is TGTGCCAGCAGCCGCCTCTCCGTAGGAGTATCAGAGACCCAGTACTTC. It encodes CASSRLSVGVSETQYF.

This clonotype occurred many times. The J gene is TRBJ1-1, the V gene TRBV7-9; 9 positions match TRBD1. The CDR3 has 13 residues. The junction had 11 bases not matched to a gene; V was cut back by 8 bases and J by 10 bases. Germline V lookup: CDR1 SEHNR, CDR2 FQNEAQ (reference sequence). The CDR3 DNA follows: TGTGCCAGCCGGGGACAGGGCAAGCCAAGAGCTTTCTTT. Its protein is CASRGQGKPRAFF.

This clonotype was counted at least ten times. The chain has TRBV27 and TRBJ1-1; tentative D call: TRBD1 (5 bases). CDR3 length: 12 amino acids. V was cut by 3 bases and J by 7 bases, with 9 bases left in between. The V gene's germline CDR1 is MNHEY and CDR2 SMNVEV (reference sequence). The CDR3 region has the DNA TGTGCCAGCAGTTTCCCAGACAGTGAAGCTTTCTTT. Its translation: CASSFPDSEAFF.

This clonotype was detected ten times or more. The rearrangement links TRBV7-8 to TRBJ1-5, with TRBD1 matching over 10 bases. The CDR3 is 15 residues long. Germline CDR1 and CDR2: SGHVS and FQNEAQ. The V gene end was trimmed by 5 bases and the J gene end by 6 bases; junction bases not matched to a gene: 7. In DNA, the CDR3 is TGTGCCAGCAGCAAAGGGACAGGGGAGGGTCAGCCCCAGCATTTT. Translation gives CASSKGTGEGQPQHF.

This clonotype was seen just once. The chain carries TRBV29-1 and TRBJ2-5; TRBD2 matches 7 bases. J was trimmed by 9 bases and V by 3 bases; bases with no gene match: 10. The CDR3 totals 13 residues. The germline V gene has CDR1 SQVTM and CDR2 ANQGSEA. The CDR3 loop is CSVEVEAGTAQYF. CDR3 coding DNA: TGCAGCGTTGAGGTAGAAGCGGGGACGGCCCAGTACTTC.

This clonotype was seen ten or more times. The chain combines TRBV27 with TRBJ2-7; the D is unclear. Per the germline V gene, CDR1 is MNHEY and CDR2 is SMNVEV (reference sequence). Trimming shortened V by 5 bases and J by 3 bases, and 14 bases separated the two germline ends. The CDR3 is made up of 14 amino acids. The CDR3 bases are TGTGCCAGCAGTCCCCGGTCCACCCACTACGAGCAGTACTTC. It is translated as CASSPRSTHYEQYF.

This clonotype was found many times. This chain uses TRBV5-1 with TRBJ2-7; 9 bases are a match to TRBD2. Germline V gene lookup returns CDR1 SGHRS and CDR2 YFSETQ. The CDR3 loop spans 15 amino acids. J lost 4 bases, V lost 4 bases, and 9 bases had no gene match. CDR3 sequence (DNA): TGCGCCAGCAGCCCGGGTCTAGCGGGAATTTACGAGCAGTACTTC. Translating gives CASSPGLAGIYEQYF.

The chain employs TRBV20-1 and TRBJ1-1; D is undetermined. The germline V gene encodes CDR1 DFQATT and CDR2 SNEGSKA (reference sequence). V was clipped by 3 bases and J by 4 bases, with 21 bases between them. CDR3 size: 16 residues. The CDR3 sequence: CSASEYGSLRGTEAFF. The CDR3 coding sequence is TGCAGTGCTAGTGAATATGGAAGCCTCCGTGGCACTGAAGCTTTCTTT.

This clonotype showed up many times. CDR3 sequence: CASSSEKYGYTF. The CDR3 DNA reads as TGTGCCAGCAGCTCCGAAAAGTATGGCTACACCTTC. The rearrangement joins TRBV11-2 to TRBJ1-2, with D unclear. The germline V and J ends were trimmed by 4 bases and 5 bases, with 8 bases remaining between them. This CDR3 has 12 residues. The V gene's germline CDR1 is SGHAT and CDR2 FQNNGV.

This clonotype occurred many times. V and J are TRBV20-1 and TRBJ1-4; TRBD1 matches 7 bases. The CDR3 is 14 residues long. Germline CDR1 is DFQATT and CDR2 is SNEGSKA (reference sequence). The ends lost 3 bases at V and 5 bases at J; junction bases unmatched: 6. CDR3 sequence: CSARRQGANEKLFF. CDR3 nucleotide sequence: TGCAGTGCTAGGAGACAGGGAGCGAATGAAAAACTGTTTTTT.

This clonotype was found many times. J is TRBJ1-1 and V is TRBV12-3 or TRBV12-4; tentatively, D is TRBD1 (6 bases). The CDR3 length is 12 residues. V shed 4 bases and J shed 5 bases, with 8 bases lying between them. The CDR3: CASSYRETEAFF. For the CDR3, the DNA is TGTGCCAGCAGTTACAGGGAAACTGAAGCTTTCTTT.

This clonotype showed up many times. The chain uses TRBV12-3 or TRBV12-4 and TRBJ1-2; D possibly corresponds to TRBD1 (6 bases). Trimming left V 5 bases short and J 4 bases short, with 11 bases between. CDR3 size: 13 residues. CDR3 sequence reads: CASSRSGAYGYTF. The CDR3 DNA follows: TGTGCCAGCAGTCGATCGGGGGCCTATGGCTACACCTTC.

This clonotype was seen a few times. The V and J genes are TRBV29-1 and TRBJ2-1; D might be TRBD2 (7 bases). The germline V gene encodes CDR1 SQVTM and CDR2 ANQGSEA. The CDR3 sequence is 12 residues long. The germline V and J ends were trimmed by 8 bases and 7 bases, with 15 bases remaining between them. The CDR3 region has the DNA TGCAGCACCGAAGGGGGAGGGAATGAGCAGTTCTTC. The encoded protein is CSTEGGGNEQFF.